Listed below are T cell receptor beta chains from one sample, sequenced in a study of regulatory T cells in long-lasting Graves disease. TCRdb called the multiplex PCR reads again in MiXCR, with one record for every CDR3 protein. The table records approximately 540,000 distinct CDR3 sequences, about 12% of them present only once. These data were also filed under a second study, of T cells in Graves' hyperthyroidism and ophthalmopathy.

Sequenced material: peripheral blood mononuclear cells (PBMCs), taken at new diagnosis, from a patient treated with antithyroid drugs. The receptors were sampled from a woman aged 25 to 45 with Graves disease. Both conserved end residues are part of each CDR3. A D gene is named only where the DNA matches it firmly. Size is omitted from some rows. Given values are once, few, many or a class for expanded clones.

length: 13
V: TRBV19
D: TRBD1
J: TRBJ2-1
size: many
CDR3: CASSGQGIDEQFF
DNA: TGTGCCAGTAGTGGACAGGGTATTGATGAGCAGTTCTTC

length: 17
V: TRBV11-2
D: TRBD1
J: TRBJ2-7
size: many
CDR3: CASSHLRDRGRENEQYF
DNA: TGTGCCAGCAGCCATCTACGAGACAGGGGGCGCGAGAACGAGCAGTACTTC

length: 15
V: TRBV4-2
D: TRBD2
J: TRBJ2-7
size: many
CDR3: CASSQTAGDSYEQYF
DNA: TGTGCCAGCAGCCAGACAGCGGGAGATTCCTACGAGCAGTACTTC

length: 13
V: TRBV12-3/TRBV12-4
D: NA
J: TRBJ2-2
size: many
CDR3: CASRPRSSGELFF
DNA: TGTGCCAGCAGGCCCAGATCCAGCGGGGAGCTGTTTTTT

length: 13
V: TRBV3-1
D: NA
J: TRBJ2-2
size: many
CDR3: CASSRGGAGELFF
DNA: TGTGCCAGCAGCCGTGGGGGTGCCGGGGAGCTGTTTTTT

length: 16
V: TRBV7-9
D: TRBD2
J: TRBJ2-2
size: few
CDR3: CASSGRTSPNTGELFF
DNA: TGTGCCAGCAGCGGACGGACTAGCCCGAACACCGGGGAGCTGTTTTTT

length: 14
V: TRBV27
D: NA
J: TRBJ1-5
size: many
CDR3: CASSPPGSNQPQHF
DNA: TGTGCCAGCAGCCCCCCGGGAAGCAATCAGCCCCAGCATTTT

length: 18
V: TRBV3-2
D: NA
J: TRBJ2-2
size: many
CDR3: CASSQGKTRETYTGELFF
DNA: TGTGCCAGCAGCCAAGGGAAAACTAGGGAAACCTACACCGGGGAGCTGTTTTTT

length: 14
V: TRBV18
D: TRBD1
J: TRBJ2-7
size: many
CDR3: CASSGRGLYYEQYF
DNA: TGTGCCAGCTCAGGCAGGGGGTTATACTACGAGCAGTACTTC

length: 13
V: TRBV29-1
D: TRBD1
J: TRBJ2-7
size: NA
CDR3: CSVVPGQTYEQYF
DNA: TGCAGCGTGGTACCGGGACAGACCTACGAGCAGTACTTC